This TCR beta chain was captured by sequencing in a study of shared clonotypes between healthy human individuals. This CDR3 is built from 16 residues. The germline V and J ends were trimmed by 5 bases and 5 bases, with 22 bases remaining between them. Per germline, CDR1 SGHAT and CDR2 FQNNGV. Deep-level running was used for the assay. Every immunoSEQ plate was one replicate of a subset's evenly spread DNA. Libraries were prepared by immunoSEQ multiplex PCR; TCRdb keeps only in-frame clonotypes and omits some of them. The sample carries about 520,000 clones, over 70% recorded once. Samples left unsorted employed around 95 million PBMCs for genomic DNA.

The sequenced sample was PBMCs. The clonotype originates from a woman between 40 and 50 years old in good health. Some clones in this sample may be carry-over from other donors' samples. The rearrangement joins TRBV11-2 to TRBJ2-7; possible D gene TRBD2, 7 bases. The CDR3 DNA sequence: TGTGCCAGCAGCCCCGACCGAGGGGGGGCGGGAAACGAGCAGTACTTC. This gives the protein CASSPDRGGAGNEQYF.